These 21 T cell receptor beta chains were all obtained from the same sample, sequenced in a study of blood T cell repertoires in COVID-19. Clones were sequenced by immunoSEQ multiplex PCR, and TCRdb holds only the in-frame ones, with some missing. The sample includes 200,000 or so clones, approximately 84% of them seen just once. Material: peripheral blood. Receptor source: a human donor with acute or convalescent COVID-19. The donor label of this sample is uncertain.

The V and J genes are TRBV3-1 (or the pseudogene TRBV3-2) and TRBJ1-6; TRBD1 aligns across 10 bases. The CDR3 is 15 amino acids. After removal of 1 base from V and 7 bases from J, the junction contained 1 base not matched to a gene. The germline V gene encodes CDR1 LGHDT and CDR2 YNNKEL (reference sequence). CDR3 in DNA: TGTGCCAGCAGCCAAGGGGACAGGGGCAATTCACCCCTCCACTTT. Its translation: CASSQGDRGNSPLHF.

V usage is TRBV3-1 (or the pseudogene TRBV3-2) and J usage is TRBJ1-2; maybe TRBD1 (5 bases). This CDR3 is 14 amino acids long. The V end lost 5 bases, the J end lost 1 base, and 11 bases lay between the germline ends. CDR1 and CDR2 (germline): LGHDT, YNNKEL (reference sequence). The DNA for the CDR3 is TGTGCCAGCAGCTGGGAACAGGTTAACTATGGCTACACCTTC. Protein: CASSWEQVNYGYTF.

The chain has TRBV27 and TRBJ2-7, with TRBD2 matching 13 bases. This CDR3 comprises 18 residues. In germline, CDR1 is MNHEY, CDR2 SMNVEV (reference sequence). V was pared by 4 bases and J by 0 bases, with 9 bases of the junction left unmatched. Written as DNA, the CDR3 is TGTGCCAGCAGTTCCTGGACAGGGACTAGCGGGGTCTCCTACGAGCAGTACTTC. Translation: CASSSWTGTSGVSYEQYF.

This clone appeared once. Other DNA sequences within the sample encode an identical CDR3. The J gene is TRBJ1-1, the V gene TRBV6-5; D is ambiguous. V dropped 2 bases and J dropped 0 bases, with 10 bases sitting between them. Germline V gene lookup returns CDR1 MNHEY and CDR2 SVGAGI. The CDR3 runs 15 residues. The CDR3 reads CASSYAGLMNTEAFF. The CDR3 bases are TGTGCCAGCAGTTACGCAGGCCTCATGAACACTGAAGCTTTCTTT.

The V gene is TRBV2, the J gene TRBJ1-6, with TRBD1 identical over 7 bases. CDR3 size: 15 residues. The trim removed 6 bases at V and 7 bases at J, leaving 9 bases unmatched. Germline values: CDR1 SNHLY, CDR2 FYNNEI. The CDR3 is CASSPETGSNSPLHF. DNA of the CDR3: TGTGCCAGCAGCCCCGAGACAGGGTCCAATTCACCCCTCCACTTT.

The V call is TRBV29-1, the J call TRBJ1-5; TRBD1 agrees at 7 bases. With V trimmed by 5 bases and J by 1 base, 5 bases remained unmatched. Germline-derived CDR1 and CDR2 are SQVTM and ANQGSEA. This CDR3 spans 14 amino acids. CDR3 region: CSVRAGGSNQPQHF. The CDR3 DNA is TGCAGCGTTCGGGCAGGGGGGAGCAATCAGCCCCAGCATTTT.

The V and J genes are TRBV3-1 (or the pseudogene TRBV3-2) and TRBJ1-1, with 7 bases that match TRBD1. The CDR3 contains 17 residues. Unmatched junction bases numbered 10, after V lost 3 bases and J lost 0 bases. Germline V gene lookup returns CDR1 LGHDT and CDR2 YNNKEL (reference sequence). CDR3 sequence reads: CASSQRPGTVLNTEAFF. The DNA for the CDR3 is TGTGCCAGCAGCCAGCGTCCCGGGACAGTTTTGAACACTGAAGCTTTCTTT.

The V gene is TRBV27, the J gene TRBJ2-7; 9 bases are a match to TRBD1. V shed 5 bases and J 2 bases; nucleotides not matched to a gene: 7. The CDR3 contains 15 residues. Germline assignment: CDR1 MNHEY and CDR2 SMNVEV (reference sequence). As DNA, the CDR3 is TGTGCCAGCAGTCTACAGGGGGCGCACCCCTACGAGCAGTACTTC. Translation gives CASSLQGAHPYEQYF.

In its sample, this clone was seen once. This sequence joins TRBV5-4 and TRBJ2-5, with D possibly matching TRBD1 (6 bases). The ends were cut back, 3 bases at V and 0 bases at J, with 9 bases in the middle. The length of the CDR3 is 14 residues. In germline, CDR1 is SGHNT, CDR2 YYREEE (reference sequence). CDR3 protein: CASSWDKYQETQYF. Written as DNA, the CDR3 is TGTGCCAGCAGCTGGGACAAGTACCAAGAGACCCAGTACTTC.

This clone was detected once. The sample holds other DNA sequences that translate to the same CDR3. The gene calls are TRBV7-3 and TRBJ1-1, with D uncertain. Trimming took 2 bases from V and 2 from J, leaving 6 bases between them. Germline CDR1 SGHTA, CDR2 FQGTGA. This CDR3 comprises 13 residues. Written as DNA, the CDR3 is TGTGCCAGCAGCTTAGATAGTAACACTGAAGCTTTCTTT. Its translation is CASSLDSNTEAFF. The full variable domain, completed using reference TRBV7-3 and TRBJ1-1, is GAGVSQTPSNKVTEKGKYVELRCDPISGHTALYWYRQSLGQGPEFLIYFQGTGAADDSGLPNDRFFAVRPEGSVSTLKIQRTERGDSAVYLCASSLDSNTEAFFGQGTRLTVV.

This sequence joins TRBV18 and TRBJ2-1; TRBD2 matches 10 bases. Germline-derived CDR1 and CDR2 are KGHSH and LQKENI. Trimming cost V 0 bases and J 3 bases; bases outside gene matches: 5. The CDR3 runs 17 residues. As DNA, the CDR3 is TGTGCCAGCTCACCACCGGGGCTAGCGGGGGTCTACAATGAGCAGTTCTTC. It yields the protein CASSPPGLAGVYNEQFF.

The gene calls are TRBV7-2 and TRBJ2-7, with a possible D match to TRBD1 (6 bases). V dropped 2 bases and J dropped 1 base, with 15 bases sitting between them. In germline, CDR1 is SGHTA, CDR2 FQGNSA. CDR3 length: 16 residues. The CDR3 DNA is TGTGCCAGCAGCTTATCCTCCACAGGGATTTCCTACGAGCAGTACTTC. It specifies CASSLSSTGISYEQYF.

The chain uses TRBV6-1 and TRBJ1-2; D gene uncertain. The CDR3 extends over 12 amino acids. Trimming left V 3 bases short and J 2 bases short, with 4 bases between. In germline, CDR1 is MNHNS, CDR2 SASEGT. CDR3 coding DNA: TGTGCCAGCAGTGACGGGAACTATGGCTACACCTTC. It yields the protein CASSDGNYGYTF.

This chain uses TRBV27 with TRBJ2-1, with TRBD1 as a possible D gene (5 bases). V shed 2 bases and J shed 4 bases, with 9 bases lying between them. In germline, CDR1 is MNHEY, CDR2 SMNVEV (reference sequence). The CDR3 contains 14 residues. CDR3 loop: CASSLRSGYNEQFF. For the CDR3, the DNA is TGTGCCAGCAGTTTAAGGTCAGGGTACAATGAGCAGTTCTTC.

J is TRBJ2-7 and V is TRBV12-3 or TRBV12-4; 8 bases match TRBD1. Losses at the gene ends were 7 bases for V and 4 bases for J; bases not matched to a gene: 6. CDR3 length: 13 amino acids. The CDR3 DNA follows: TGTGCCAGCACCGGACAGGGTCGATACGAGCAGTACTTC. Its translation: CASTGQGRYEQYF.

The rearrangement uses TRBV6-2 or TRBV6-3 and TRBJ1-6, with D perhaps matching TRBD1 (6 bases). Germline-derived CDR1 and CDR2 are MNHEY and SVGEGT. This CDR3 spans 16 amino acids. Trimming removed 5 bases at V and 8 bases at J, with 19 bases between. The CDR3 region has the DNA TGTGCCAGCAGTGACAGGACGGGCGCAGTGGATTCACCCCTCCACTTT. Its translation: CASSDRTGAVDSPLHF.

V and J are TRBV6-2 or TRBV6-3 and TRBJ2-3; 10 bases are shared with TRBD2. CDR1 and CDR2 (germline): MNHEY, SVGEGT. The ends lost 2 bases at V and 7 bases at J; junction bases unmatched: 6. The CDR3 has 15 residues. The CDR3 coding sequence is TGTGCCAGCAGTTACGGGGGTAGCGGGAGGCATACGCAGTATTTT. It specifies CASSYGGSGRHTQYF.

V gene TRBV18 combines with J gene TRBJ2-2; the D gene is possibly TRBD1 (5 bases). Trimming took off 5 bases at V and 1 base at J, with 17 bases between the two ends. This CDR3 is 17 amino acids long. Germline CDR1 reads KGHSH; CDR2 reads LQKENI. The CDR3 DNA reads as TGTGCCAGCTCATCATCGGCAGGGTCCCTGAACACCGGGGAGCTGTTTTTT. Its translation is CASSSSAGSLNTGELFF.

CDR3 amino acids: CASSFRRGQGWNEQFF. The CDR3 nucleotides are TGTGCCAGCAGCTTCCGCCGCGGACAGGGTTGGAATGAGCAGTTCTTC. V gene TRBV11-1 combines with J gene TRBJ2-1, with 8 bases identical to TRBD1. The CDR3 extends over 16 amino acids. Trimming at V came to 3 bases and at J to 7 bases, leaving 11 bases not matched to a gene. The germline V gene has CDR1 SGHAT and CDR2 FQDESV (reference sequence).

The rearrangement uses TRBV11-3 and TRBJ2-1, with 10 bases matching TRBD2. V shed 3 bases, J shed 2 bases, and the junction held 4 bases outside the gene matches. Germline loops: CDR1 SGHNT, CDR2 YENEEA. The CDR3 covers 16 residues. The CDR3 bases are TGTGCCAGCAGCTTGTCCGGGACTAGCGCCTACAATGAGCAGTTCTTC. Its protein product is CASSLSGTSAYNEQFF.

V is TRBV24-1 and J is TRBJ2-2; 9 bases are a match to TRBD2. The V gene end was trimmed by 4 bases and the J gene end by 3 bases; junction bases not matched to a gene: 11. This CDR3 contains 18 residues. Per the germline V gene, CDR1 is KGHDR and CDR2 is SFDVKD. CDR3 in amino acids: CATSDSSGKVLDTGELFF. The CDR3 nucleotides read TGTGCCACCAGTGACTCTAGCGGGAAGGTTCTGGACACCGGGGAGCTGTTTTTT.